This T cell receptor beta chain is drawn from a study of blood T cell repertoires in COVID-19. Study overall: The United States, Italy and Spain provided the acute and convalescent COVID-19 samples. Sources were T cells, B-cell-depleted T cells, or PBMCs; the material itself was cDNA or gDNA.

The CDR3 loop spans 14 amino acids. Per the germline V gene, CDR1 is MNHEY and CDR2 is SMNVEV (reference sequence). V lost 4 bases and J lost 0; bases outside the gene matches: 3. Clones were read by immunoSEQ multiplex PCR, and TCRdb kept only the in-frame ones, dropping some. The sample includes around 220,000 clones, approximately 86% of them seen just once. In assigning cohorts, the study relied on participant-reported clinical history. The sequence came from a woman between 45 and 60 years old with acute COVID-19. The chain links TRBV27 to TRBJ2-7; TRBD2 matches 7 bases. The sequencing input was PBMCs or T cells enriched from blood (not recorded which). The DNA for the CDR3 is TGTGCCAGCAGTTGGGGGGGGAGCTCCTACGAGCAGTACTTC. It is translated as CASSWGGSSYEQYF.